This T cell receptor (beta chain) was captured by sequencing in a study of a mutant IDH1 vaccine in newly diagnosed glioma. Study context: Patients previously underwent radiotherapy, temozolomide, or both, and most underwent both.

Sequenced by immunoSEQ multiplex PCR; TCRdb stores in-frame clones only, minus some. The sample lists around 56,000 clones, 91% occurring once. Time point denoted: baseline, week 1 (first vaccination visit). Treatment given: pre-vaccination baseline after standard-of-care therapy. Those who donated had recent WHO grade 3 or 4 IDH1-mutant, ATRX-lost astrocytomas. Sequencing used PBMCs, obtained from a glioma patient treated with radiotherapy, temozolomide or both. The clonotype originates from a man aged 50 to 60 with glioma.

CDR3 DNA sequence: TGTGCCAGTAGTATAGATTTCCCCGGAACAGCTTTCTTT. Encoded protein: CASSIDFPGTAFF. The chain has TRBV19 and TRBJ1-1; D not resolved. Germline V gene lookup returns CDR1 LNHDA and CDR2 SQIVND (reference sequence). CDR3 length: 13 amino acids. V dropped 0 bases and J dropped 10 bases, with 12 bases sitting between them.